The rows below give T cell receptor beta chains drawn from one sample of a study of CD8+ T cells in alopecia areata. Here immunoSEQ multiplex PCR was the method, and the copy in TCRdb shows in-frame clones only, minus some. This table holds around 300,000 clones, 45% to 70% found once. The sample consisted of CD4+ T cells sorted from blood, taken at week 52, from a patient treated with tofacitinib. The origin of the receptors is a human donor with alopecia areata. The CDR3 runs from the conserved cysteine through the conserved F or W. Fields, in order: V gene, D gene, clone size, J gene, CDR3 protein, CDR3 DNA. D genes are given only for firm matches. Rows give clone size only sometimes, using once, few, many, or a class for an expanded clone.

>TRBV29-1|NA|once|TRBJ2-7
CSVVSSVGQYF
TGCAGCGTTGTCAGTTCGGTGGGGCAGTACTTC
>TRBV30|NA|NA|TRBJ1-1
CAWSLRQAEAFF
TGTGCCTGGAGTTTGCGACAGGCTGAAGCTTTCTTT
>TRBV6-5|NA|NA|TRBJ2-3
CASSRTTTDTQYF
TGTGCCAGCAGCCGAACGACCACAGATACGCAGTATTTT
>TRBV30|NA|NA|TRBJ1-2
CASAGEYGYTF
TGTGCCTCGGCCGGGGAGTATGGCTACACCTTC
>TRBV7-2|TRBD1|NA|TRBJ1-6
CASSYGQGRSPLHF
TGTGCCAGCAGTTACGGACAGGGCAGATCACCCCTCCACTTT
>TRBV9|TRBD1|NA|TRBJ2-1
CASSVDRGIDEQFF
TGTGCCAGCAGCGTAGACAGGGGGATAGATGAGCAGTTCTTC
>TRBV30|TRBD1|NA|TRBJ2-6
CAWTQMGQGVAGANVLTF
TGTGCCTGGACCCAAATGGGACAGGGCGTCGCCGGGGCCAACGTCCTGACTTTC
>TRBV30|NA|NA|TRBJ2-7
CAWSVWRASYEQYF
TGTGCCTGGAGTGTATGGAGGGCCTCCTACGAGCAGTACTTC
>TRBV19|NA|NA|TRBJ2-4
CASSTQLPPLGIQYF
TGTGCCAGTAGTACCCAATTACCGCCATTGGGCATTCAGTACTTC
>TRBV11-2|NA|few|TRBJ1-6
CASSLEWDNNSPLHF
TGTGCCAGCAGCTTAGAATGGGACAATAATTCACCCCTCCACTTT
>TRBV10-2|NA|NA|TRBJ2-7
CASSLISYEQYF
TGCGCCAGCAGTTTAATCTCCTACGAGCAGTACTTC
>TRBV2|TRBD1|once|TRBJ1-1
CATRDRGQRSTEAFF
TGTGCCACCCGGGACAGGGGGCAGCGGAGCACTGAAGCTTTCTTT
>TRBV6-1|NA|NA|TRBJ2-1
CASSGTTPSSYNEQFF
TGTGCCAGCAGTGGAACTACACCCAGCTCCTACAATGAGCAGTTCTTC
>TRBV7-3|NA|NA|TRBJ2-7
CASSHRRIQGFEQYF
TGTGCCAGCAGCCACCGCCGGATTCAGGGGTTCGAGCAGTACTTC
>TRBV2|TRBD1|NA|TRBJ1-2
CASRKEGARDYGYTF
TGTGCCAGCAGGAAAGAGGGGGCGCGGGACTATGGCTACACCTTC
>TRBV27|NA|NA|TRBJ1-2
CASSLGPEGYGYTF
TGTGCCAGCAGTTTAGGCCCCGAGGGCTATGGCTACACCTTC
>TRBV5-8|TRBD1|NA|TRBJ2-1
CASSSTGEVWNEQFF
TGTGCCAGCAGCTCGACAGGGGAGGTATGGAATGAGCAGTTCTTC
>TRBV7-7|NA|NA|TRBJ2-3
CASSLGGSDTQYF
TGTGCTAGCAGCTTAGGAGGCTCCGATACGCAGTATTTT
>TRBV5-1|NA|NA|TRBJ1-5
CASSLAGGIPQHF
TGCGCCAGCAGCTTGGCGGGGGGCATACCCCAGCATTTT
>TRBV23-1|TRBD1|few|TRBJ1-1
CASSQWQGGTEAFF
TGCGCCAGCAGTCAATGGCAGGGGGGCACTGAAGCTTTCTTT
>TRBV11-2|NA|NA|TRBJ2-3
CASSLGLGTDTQYF
TGTGCCAGCAGCTTAGGGCTGGGCACAGATACGCAGTATTTT
>TRBV11-2|NA|many|TRBJ2-3
CASSLGWVTTDTQYF
TGTGCCAGCAGCTTAGGCTGGGTGACCACAGATACGCAGTATTTT
>TRBV30|NA|NA|TRBJ2-2
CAWSTGTTNTGELFF
TGTGCCTGGAGCACCGGGACAACGAACACTGGGGAGCTGTTTTTT
>TRBV13|NA|NA|TRBJ1-6
CASSSIRDGYSPLHF
TGTGCCAGCAGCTCGATCCGGGACGGGTATTCACCCCTCCACTTT
>TRBV10-3|TRBD1|NA|TRBJ2-3
CAISESTGTAF
TGTGCCATCAGTGAGTCGACCGGGACAGCTTTT
>TRBV7-3|NA|NA|TRBJ2-6
CASSPVSGANVLTF
TGTGCCAGCAGCCCCGTCTCTGGGGCCAACGTCCTGACTTTC